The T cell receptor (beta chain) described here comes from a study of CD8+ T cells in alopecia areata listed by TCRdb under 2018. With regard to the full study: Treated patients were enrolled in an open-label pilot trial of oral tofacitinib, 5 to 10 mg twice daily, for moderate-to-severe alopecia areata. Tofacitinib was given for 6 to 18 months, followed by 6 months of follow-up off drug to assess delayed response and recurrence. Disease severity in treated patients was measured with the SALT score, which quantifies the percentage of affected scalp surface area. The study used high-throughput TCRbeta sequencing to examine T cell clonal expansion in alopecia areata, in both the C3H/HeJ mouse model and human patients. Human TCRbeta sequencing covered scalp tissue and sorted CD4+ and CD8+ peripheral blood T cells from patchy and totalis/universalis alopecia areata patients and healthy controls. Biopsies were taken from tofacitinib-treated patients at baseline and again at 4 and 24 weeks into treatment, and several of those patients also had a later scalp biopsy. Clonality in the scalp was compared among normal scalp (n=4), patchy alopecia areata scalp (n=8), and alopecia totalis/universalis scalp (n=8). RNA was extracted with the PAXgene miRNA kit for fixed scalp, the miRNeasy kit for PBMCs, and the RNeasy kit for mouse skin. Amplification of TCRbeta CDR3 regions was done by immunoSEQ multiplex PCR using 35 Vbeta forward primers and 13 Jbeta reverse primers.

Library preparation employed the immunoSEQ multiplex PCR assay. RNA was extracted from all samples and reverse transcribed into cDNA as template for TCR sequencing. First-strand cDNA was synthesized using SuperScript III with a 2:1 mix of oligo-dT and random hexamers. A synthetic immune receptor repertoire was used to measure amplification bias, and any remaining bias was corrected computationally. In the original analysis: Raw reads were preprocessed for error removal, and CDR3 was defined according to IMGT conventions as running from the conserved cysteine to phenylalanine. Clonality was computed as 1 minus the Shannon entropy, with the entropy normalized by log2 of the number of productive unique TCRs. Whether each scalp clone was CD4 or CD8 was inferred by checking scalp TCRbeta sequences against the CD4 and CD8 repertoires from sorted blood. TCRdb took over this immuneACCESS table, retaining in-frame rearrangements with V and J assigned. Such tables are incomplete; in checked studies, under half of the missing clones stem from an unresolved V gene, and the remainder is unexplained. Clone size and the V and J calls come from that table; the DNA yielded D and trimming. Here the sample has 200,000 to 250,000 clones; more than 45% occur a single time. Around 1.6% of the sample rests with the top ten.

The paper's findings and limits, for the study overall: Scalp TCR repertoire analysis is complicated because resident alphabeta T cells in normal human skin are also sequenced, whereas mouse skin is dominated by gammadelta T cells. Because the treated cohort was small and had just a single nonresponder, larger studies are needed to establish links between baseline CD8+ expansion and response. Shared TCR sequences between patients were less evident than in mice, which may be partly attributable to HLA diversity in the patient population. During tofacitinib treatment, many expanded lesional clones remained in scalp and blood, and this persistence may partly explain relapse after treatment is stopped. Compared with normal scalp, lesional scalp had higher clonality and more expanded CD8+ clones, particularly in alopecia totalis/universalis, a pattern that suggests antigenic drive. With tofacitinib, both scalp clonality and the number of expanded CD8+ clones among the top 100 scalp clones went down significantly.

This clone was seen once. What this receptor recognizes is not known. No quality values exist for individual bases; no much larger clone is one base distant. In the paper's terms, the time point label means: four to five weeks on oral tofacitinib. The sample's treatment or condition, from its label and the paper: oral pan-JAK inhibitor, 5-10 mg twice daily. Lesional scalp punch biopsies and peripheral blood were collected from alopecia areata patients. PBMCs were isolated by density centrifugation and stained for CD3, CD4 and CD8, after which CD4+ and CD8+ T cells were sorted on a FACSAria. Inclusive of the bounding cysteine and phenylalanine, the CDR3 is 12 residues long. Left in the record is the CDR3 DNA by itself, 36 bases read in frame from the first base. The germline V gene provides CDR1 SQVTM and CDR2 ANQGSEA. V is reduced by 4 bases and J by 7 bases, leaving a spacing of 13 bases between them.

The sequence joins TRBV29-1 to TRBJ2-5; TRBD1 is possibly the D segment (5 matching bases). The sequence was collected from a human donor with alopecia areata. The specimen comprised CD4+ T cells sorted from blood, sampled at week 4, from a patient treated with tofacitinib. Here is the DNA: TGCAGCGTTGGAAGGGGCCTCGGGACCCAGTACTTC. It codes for CSVGRGLGTQYF.